This entry describes one TCR beta chain. Trimming left V 6 bases short and J 2 bases short, with 17 bases between. The CDR3 is 16 residues long. The V gene's germline CDR1 is MGHRA and CDR2 YSYEKL. The data stem from a study of shared clonotypes between healthy human individuals. TCRdb's table, derived via immunoSEQ multiplex PCR, lists solely in-frame clones and lacks some. The sample lists some 1.1 million clones, around 77% seen once, with 0.85% to 1% in the top ten. The sequence was obtained from a man between 18 and 35 years old in good health. Some clones in this sample may be carry-over from other donors' samples. The source material was memory CD4+ T cells from PBMCs. Subset of the sample: CD45RA-negative fraction. This chain joins TRBV4-1 and TRBJ2-1, with D possibly TRBD2 on 5 matching bases. The CDR3 protein is CASRPRERNAYNEQFF. CDR3 sequence (DNA): TGCGCCAGCAGGCCAAGGGAGCGGAACGCCTACAATGAGCAGTTCTTC.